The 19 T cell receptor beta chains below all came from one sample that was sequenced in a study of cytomegalovirus exposure and HLA in healthy donors listed by TCRdb under 2017. The library was prepared using the immunoSEQ multiplex PCR assay. For the multiplex PCR, a mixture combining 60 forward primers for TCR Vbeta segments and 13 reverse primers for TCR Jbeta segments was used. The table comes from immuneACCESS by way of TCRdb, which keeps in-frame sequences with V and J called. Part of the clones is missing from these tables; in studies checked, under half for an unresolved V gene and the rest for unknown reasons. The sample yields roughly 120,000 clones; roughly 81% were counted once. Of the sample, about 1% is held by the ten largest clones. The source material was PBMCs. Every receptor here comes from a woman aged 30 to 39 in good health and CMV-seronegative.

The chain couples TRBV4-3 to TRBJ2-1; D perhaps matches TRBD2 (5 bases). There are 17 residues in the CDR3. The germline V gene encodes CDR1 LGHNA and CDR2 YSLEER. The ends were cut back, 0 bases at V and 0 bases at J, with 12 bases in the middle. CDR3 sequence reads: CASSQDLSGSSYNEQFF. CDR3 nucleotide sequence: TGCGCCAGCAGCCAAGATTTGTCGGGGAGCTCCTACAATGAGCAGTTCTTC.

The chain employs TRBV30 and TRBJ1-3; no definite D call. Germline CDR1 GTSNPN, CDR2 SVGIG (reference sequence). This CDR3 is 14 amino acids long. V lost 4 bases to trimming and J lost 4 bases, with 14 bases between them. The CDR3 loop reads CAWIDSGGGNTIYF. CDR3 in DNA: TGTGCCTGGATCGACTCTGGCGGCGGAAACACCATATATTTT.

The V call is TRBV5-1, the J call TRBJ1-1; D is unclear. The germline CDR1 and CDR2 sequences are SGHRS and YFSETQ. V was pared by 8 bases and J by 5 bases, with 19 bases between. This CDR3 is built from 14 residues. The CDR3: CASRERVTGTEAFF. The DNA for the CDR3 is TGCGCCAGTCGAGAACGAGTAACGGGGACTGAAGCTTTCTTT.

The chain carries TRBV7-8 and TRBJ1-2; 7 bases fit TRBD1. Losses at the gene ends were 4 bases for V and 4 bases for J; bases not matched to a gene: 9. Looked up from germline, CDR1 is SGHVS and CDR2 is FQNEAQ. The CDR3 is 15 residues long. The CDR3 loop reads CASSSRGGSLYGYTF. The CDR3 region has the DNA TGTGCCAGCAGCTCGAGAGGGGGCTCGCTCTATGGCTACACCTTC.

The chain couples TRBV30 to TRBJ2-3, with TRBD2 matching over 10 bases. The germline V gene encodes CDR1 GTSNPN and CDR2 SVGIG (reference sequence). This CDR3 contains 16 residues. The V gene end was trimmed by 0 bases and the J gene end by 3 bases; junction bases not matched to a gene: 6. The CDR3 DNA follows: TGTGCCTGGAGTGTAGCGGGGGGGCCCGGTACAGATACGCAGTATTTT. Its protein is CAWSVAGGPGTDTQYF.

The chain joins TRBV19 to TRBJ1-1; TRBD1 matches at 9 bases. From germline, CDR1 is LNHDA and CDR2 SQIVND (reference sequence). The CDR3 length is 14 residues. V lost 6 bases to trimming and J lost 4 bases; unmatched junction nucleotides: 6. The CDR3 loop is CASSVQGAATEAFF. Written as DNA, the CDR3 is TGTGCCAGTAGCGTACAGGGGGCGGCCACTGAAGCTTTCTTT.

This rearrangement joins TRBV4-1 to TRBJ1-1, with 7 bases matching TRBD1. Germline V lookup: CDR1 MGHRA, CDR2 YSYEKL. The V segment lost 4 bases and the J segment 0 bases; nucleotides outside the gene matches: 8. The CDR3 has 16 amino acids. CDR3 sequence reads: CASSLTGQIMNTEAFF. For the CDR3, the DNA is TGCGCCAGCAGCCTCACGGGACAGATCATGAACACTGAAGCTTTCTTT.

The J gene is TRBJ1-1, the V gene TRBV7-9; D unresolved. The CDR3 covers 14 residues. The germline gives CDR1 SEHNR, CDR2 FQNEAQ (reference sequence). The V end was cut by 2 bases, the J end by 2 bases, with 9 bases between. The DNA of the CDR3 is TGTGCCAGCAGCTTATATTCCAGAAACACTGAAGCTTTCTTT. This sequence encodes CASSLYSRNTEAFF.

J is TRBJ1-2 and V is TRBV30, with a weak D call TRBD1 (5 bases). The CDR3 is 15 residues long. Between the trimmed V and J ends, which lost 4 bases and 6 bases, there was a span of 21 bases. The germline CDR1 and CDR2 sequences are GTSNPN and SVGIG (reference sequence). CDR3 region: CAWMLGSAGGNGYTF. The CDR3 bases are TGTGCCTGGATGTTGGGATCGGCGGGGGGAAATGGCTACACCTTC.

The chain carries TRBV10-3 and TRBJ2-1; 9 bases agree with TRBD2. Germline CDR1 is ENHRY and CDR2 is SYGVKD. J was trimmed by 1 base and V by 7 bases; bases with no gene match: 5. CDR3 length: 15 amino acids. The CDR3 protein is CAIMTTSGSYNEQFF. DNA of the CDR3: TGTGCCATCATGACGACTAGCGGATCCTACAATGAGCAGTTCTTC.

The chain employs TRBV7-3 and TRBJ2-1; 9 nucleotides agree with TRBD2. The CDR3 has 13 amino acids. The V and J ends lost 3 bases and 9 bases, in that order; junction bases with no gene match: 3. The germline gives CDR1 SGHTA, CDR2 FQGTGA. The CDR3 spells CASSFATSGEQFF. CDR3 coding DNA: TGTGCCAGCAGCTTCGCGACTAGCGGTGAGCAGTTCTTC.

This chain connects TRBV7-3 to TRBJ2-5; possibly TRBD2 for D (6 bases). V was pared by 5 bases and J by 5 bases, with 12 bases between. This CDR3 contains 13 residues. CDR1 is SGHTA, CDR2 FQGTGA, per germline. In nucleotides, the CDR3 is TGTGCCAGCAGCGGGACTGGCGGGGAGACCCAGTACTTC. Encoded protein: CASSGTGGETQYF.

The rearrangement joins TRBV6-6 to TRBJ2-2; weak D call: TRBD1 (6 bases). Trimming removed 5 bases at V and 5 bases at J, with 9 bases between. This CDR3 region has 13 residues. The germline V gene has CDR1 MNHNY and CDR2 SVGAGI (reference sequence). CDR3 in DNA: TGTGCCAGCAGTCCCAGGGGAACCGGGGAGCTGTTTTTT. Encoded protein: CASSPRGTGELFF.

The chain recombines TRBV5-4 with TRBJ2-5; D gene uncertain. CDR1 is SGHNT and CDR2 is YYREEE in the germline V gene (reference sequence). CDR3 length equals 15 residues. V lost 3 bases to trimming and J lost 4 bases, with 16 bases between them. The CDR3 DNA sequence: TGTGCCAGCAGCTCCCTCATGGAGCGACCAGAGACCCAGTACTTC. Translation: CASSSLMERPETQYF.

This clone was detected a few times. CDR3 in amino acids: CASLEDRGRSSGANVLTF. CDR3 DNA sequence: TGTGCCAGCCTCGAGGACAGGGGGCGGTCTTCTGGGGCCAACGTCCTGACTTTC. The chain is built from TRBV5-6 and TRBJ2-6; 11 nucleotides agree with TRBD1. CDR3 length equals 18 residues. The ends lost 7 bases at V and 1 base at J; junction bases unmatched: 10. The germline V gene encodes CDR1 SGHDT and CDR2 YYEEEE.

The chain carries TRBV30 and TRBJ1-1, with a tentative D call TRBD1 (5 bases). The CDR3 extends over 14 amino acids. V dropped 3 bases and J dropped 7 bases, with 18 bases sitting between them. CDR1 is GTSNPN, CDR2 SVGIG, per germline (reference sequence). CDR3: CAWRSLYGTDEAFF. The DNA of the CDR3 is TGTGCCTGGAGATCACTTTATGGGACTGATGAAGCTTTCTTT.

In its sample, this clone was seen a few times. The chain carries TRBV9 and TRBJ2-1; D possibly corresponds to TRBD2 (5 bases). V was cut by 3 bases and J by 6 bases, with 10 bases left in between. This CDR3 comprises 13 residues. The germline CDR1 and CDR2 sequences are SGDLS and YYNGEE. The CDR3 sequence: CASSARGRNEQFF. The CDR3 DNA reads TGTGCCAGCAGCGCCCGAGGGCGCAATGAGCAGTTCTTC.

The chain couples TRBV2 to TRBJ2-3; a possible D gene is TRBD2 (6 bases). The CDR3 spans 15 residues. CDR1 SNHLY and CDR2 FYNNEI come from the germline V gene. Trimming removed 5 bases at V and 5 bases at J, with 17 bases between. CDR3 sequence: CASSQDGRRLDTQYF. The CDR3, as DNA: TGTGCCAGCAGTCAGGACGGGAGAAGGTTAGATACGCAGTATTTT.

J is TRBJ1-2 and V is TRBV5-4, with TRBD1 matching over 7 bases. Losses at the gene ends were 3 bases for V and 6 bases for J; bases not matched to a gene: 8. The CDR3 loop spans 14 amino acids. Germline loops: CDR1 SGHNT, CDR2 YYREEE (reference sequence). The CDR3 region has the DNA TGTGCCAGCAGCTGGAAGACAGGGAACGATGGCTACACCTTC. Amino acids: CASSWKTGNDGYTF.